This T cell receptor beta chain emerged from a study of shared clonotypes between healthy human individuals. There are 17 residues in the CDR3. The germline gives CDR1 MGHRA, CDR2 YSYEKL. The V segment lost 3 bases and the J segment 2 bases; nucleotides outside the gene matches: 8. Here immunoSEQ multiplex PCR was the method, and the copy in TCRdb shows in-frame clones only, minus some. The sample consists of just over 2,000,000 clones, roughly 94% of them appearing once. CD45RO-negative CD8 cells positively selected for CCR7 made up the naive population, which excluded terminally differentiated effector memory CD45RA+ cells.

Sequenced input: naive CD8+ T cells sorted from blood. The TCR sequence derives from a man younger than 35 in good health. This sequence joins TRBV4-1 and TRBJ2-1, with 9 bases matching TRBD1. The CDR3 loop is CASSQNRDRVPYNEQFF. CDR3 DNA sequence: TGCGCCAGCAGCCAGAACCGGGACAGGGTACCCTACAATGAGCAGTTCTTC.